This passage covers 13 T cell receptor beta chains from one sample sequenced in a study of T cells in Graves' hyperthyroidism and ophthalmopathy. Researchers took RNA transcripts and amplified the TCR beta CDR3 regions from them. The TCR CDR3 was amplified in a first-round RT-PCR using the HTBI primer set. TCRdb processed the multiplex PCR reads anew with MiXCR; each CDR3 protein has one entry. The sample lists 300,000 to 400,000 distinct CDR3 sequences, around 20% occurring once. The sample taken for sequencing was blood. These receptors all come from a woman in her forties or fifties with Graves' hyperthyroidism.

The rearrangement joins TRBV6-2 or TRBV6-3 to TRBJ2-1, with TRBD2 identical over 9 bases. The V segment lost 5 bases and the J segment 4 bases; nucleotides outside the gene matches: 3. CDR3 length: 14 amino acids. CDR1 and CDR2 from the germline V gene are MNHEY and SVGEGT. The CDR3 nucleotides are TGTGCCAGCAGTCAACTAGCGGGTTACAATGAGCAGTTCTTC. Protein product: CASSQLAGYNEQFF.

The CDR3: CASSRTGLRKGTSSYEQYF. The CDR3 nucleotides read TGTGCCAGCTCACGTACAGGTCTAAGGAAGGGGACCAGCTCCTACGAGCAGTACTTC. This chain links TRBV18 with TRBJ2-7; either TRBD1 or TRBD2 may supply D (5 bases each). Germline V CDR1 and CDR2: KGHSH, LQKENI. Trimming shortened V by 4 bases and J by 0 bases, and 25 bases separated the two germline ends. The CDR3 length is 19 residues.

This clonotype was observed at least ten times. The chain employs TRBV30 and TRBJ2-7; 9 bases match TRBD2. This CDR3 spans 14 amino acids. The germline V gene encodes CDR1 GTSNPN and CDR2 SVGIG (reference sequence). J lost 3 bases, V lost 3 bases, and 6 bases had no gene match. The CDR3, as DNA: TGTGCCTGGAGCATCAGCGGGGGGAACTACGAGCAGTACTTC. Translation: CAWSISGGNYEQYF.

This clonotype turned up a few times. J is TRBJ1-5 and V is TRBV28; D uncertain. The V and J ends lost 7 bases and 7 bases respectively, with 14 bases between them. CDR3 size: 13 residues. Germline V gives CDR1 MDHEN, CDR2 SYDVKM. DNA for the CDR3: TGTGCCAGCAATCCCCCGGTTGGACAGCCCCAGCATTTT. Translated, it gives CASNPPVGQPQHF.

In this sample, this clonotype turned up many times. The genes are TRBV5-1 and TRBJ1-2; no clear D. This CDR3 is 13 amino acids long. The V end lost 0 bases, the J end lost 4 bases, and 7 bases lay between the germline ends. Germline V CDR1 and CDR2: SGHRS, YFSETQ. The DNA for the CDR3 is TGCGCCAGCAGCTTGGAAGAAGGCTATGGCTACACCTTC. Translated, it gives CASSLEEGYGYTF.

This clonotype was counted only a few times. The rearrangement joins TRBV24-1 to TRBJ2-1; TRBD1 might be the D (6 bases). Germline-derived CDR1 and CDR2 are KGHDR and SFDVKD. The CDR3 is made up of 17 amino acids. V was trimmed by 4 bases and J by 1 base, leaving 16 bases between them. DNA of the CDR3: TGTGCCACCAGTGAACCAGGGGAAGCCGGATCCTACAATGAGCAGTTCTTC. Residues: CATSEPGEAGSYNEQFF.

The gene calls are TRBV3-1 and TRBJ1-4; no definite D call. The length of the CDR3 is 13 residues. V shed 4 bases and J shed 8 bases, with 11 bases lying between them. Germline assignment: CDR1 LGHDT and CDR2 YNNKEL (reference sequence). In DNA, the CDR3 is TGTGCCAGCAGCCCCGGACGAGCGGAAAAACTGTTTTTT. Amino acid sequence: CASSPGRAEKLFF.

The chain combines TRBV5-1 with TRBJ2-7; 9 nucleotides match TRBD2. Germline trimming cut 4 bases from V and 10 bases from J; bases unmatched to any gene: 18. Germline lookup yields CDR1 SGHRS and CDR2 YFSETQ. The length of the CDR3 is 16 residues. CDR3 sequence (DNA): TGCGCCAGCAGCGCTCGAGTGGGACTAGCAGGCGGAGAACAGTACTTC. It codes for CASSARVGLAGGEQYF.

This clonotype appeared many times. This sequence joins TRBV11-2 and TRBJ2-2; tentative D call: TRBD2 (5 bases). Trimming stripped 2 bases from V and 6 bases from J, with 19 bases between. Germline assignment: CDR1 SGHAT and CDR2 FQNNGV. CDR3 size: 17 residues. As DNA, the CDR3 is TGTGCCAGCAGCTTAATGGGGTTCGGGAAGGTGGCCGGGGAGCTGTTTTTT. It encodes CASSLMGFGKVAGELFF. Full variable domain (remainder filled in from reference TRBV11-2 and TRBJ2-2): EAGVAQSPRYKIIEKRQSVAFWCNPISGHATLYWYQQILGQGPKLLIQFQNNGVVDDSQLPKDRFSAERLKGVDSTLKIQPAKLEDSAVYLCASSLMGFGKVAGELFFGEGSRLTVL.

This clonotype was counted at least ten times. The chain employs TRBV30 and TRBJ1-2, with TRBD1 matching over 10 bases. In germline, CDR1 is GTSNPN, CDR2 SVGIG (reference sequence). Trimming cost V 2 bases and J 10 bases; bases outside gene matches: 7. This CDR3 region has 13 residues. The DNA for the CDR3 is TGTGCCTGGAGTCAAAGGACAGGGGGTTTCTACACCTTC. It specifies CAWSQRTGGFYTF.

This clonotype was observed many times. This chain connects TRBV20-1 to TRBJ1-6; the D is unclear. V lost 6 bases and J 7 bases, leaving 10 bases between the germline ends. This CDR3 has 12 residues. Germline loops: CDR1 DFQATT, CDR2 SNEGSKA (reference sequence). In DNA form, the CDR3 reads TGCAGTGCGACGATGGGAAATTCACCCCTCCACTTT. Translated: CSATMGNSPLHF.

The chain combines TRBV29-1 with TRBJ2-7, with 12 bases identical to TRBD2. The CDR3 has 14 residues. The trim removed 8 bases at V and 1 base at J, leaving 6 bases unmatched. The germline CDR1 and CDR2 sequences are SQVTM and ANQGSEA. The CDR3 region is CSISGLAGSYEQYF. The CDR3 DNA is TGCAGCATATCTGGACTAGCGGGATCCTACGAGCAGTACTTC.

This clonotype was seen ten or more times. This chain connects TRBV18 to TRBJ1-3, with D uncertain. V was cut by 3 bases and J by 4 bases, with 13 bases left in between. CDR3 length: 15 amino acids. From germline, CDR1 is KGHSH and CDR2 LQKENI. The CDR3 nucleotides are TGTGCCAGCTCACCCCTCGAAGAAGCCGGAAACACCATATATTTT. It translates to CASSPLEEAGNTIYF.